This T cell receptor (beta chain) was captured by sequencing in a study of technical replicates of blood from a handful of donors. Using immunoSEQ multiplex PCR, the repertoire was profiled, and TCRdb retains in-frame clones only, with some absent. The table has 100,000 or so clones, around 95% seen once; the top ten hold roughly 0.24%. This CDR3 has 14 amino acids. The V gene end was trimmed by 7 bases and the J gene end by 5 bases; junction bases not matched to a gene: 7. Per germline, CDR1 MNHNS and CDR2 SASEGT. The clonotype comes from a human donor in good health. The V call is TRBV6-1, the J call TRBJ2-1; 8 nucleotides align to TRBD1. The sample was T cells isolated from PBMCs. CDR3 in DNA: TGTGCCAGCATATCACAGGGGGAGAACAATGAGCAGTTCTTC. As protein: CASISQGENNEQFF.